The entry below gives a single T cell receptor beta chain sequence along with its context. Its antigen is as yet unknown. These data are taken from a study of memory CD4+ T cells and cytomegalovirus serostatus. Study in general: Of the healthy Belgian adults, several were CMV seropositive and around 22 seronegative. Study results and limitations: The CMV-associated TCR signature appears largely within the CD4+ memory repertoire. Of 150 to 200 reported CMV TCRbeta sequences, 55 to 80 were found in memory CD4+ repertoires.

Original data processing: After removing out-of-frame reads, under 2.5 million distinct TCRbeta sequences remained. The assay was immunoSEQ multiplex PCR, and TCRdb's table has in-frame clones only and misses some. V, J and clone size are those of that table, while D and trimming were read from the DNA. The data show 75,000 to 90,000 clones, with more than 70% seen just once and roughly 0.8% held by the top ten. V lost 5 bases and J lost 2, with 28 bases in between. The CDR3 runs 19 residues. In germline, CDR1 is SGHTA, CDR2 FQGTGA. Single viable CD3+CD4+CD8-CD45RO+ cells were sorted as the memory CD4+ T cells.

This sequence was found in an adult in good health and CMV-seronegative. Sequencing was done on a sample of memory CD4+ T cells from blood. V usage is TRBV7-3 and J usage is TRBJ2-7; D might be TRBD1 (9 bases). CDR3 DNA sequence: TGTGCCAGCAGCCGCCGGGGGGGACAGGGAAGAGGGACCCCCTACGAGCAGTACTTC. It codes for CASSRRGGQGRGTPYEQYF.